These 2 T cell receptor beta chains were all obtained from the same sample, sequenced in a study of cytomegalovirus exposure and HLA in healthy donors. Primers for the PCR totalled 60 Vbeta and 13 Jbeta. Only in-frame clones appear in the TCRdb table, and some are missing; sequencing was by immunoSEQ multiplex PCR. The repertoire includes about 160,000 clones, nearly 80% of them detected once, and around 1% sits in the top ten. Sequenced sample: PBMCs. Source of these receptors: a woman aged 45-59 years in good health and CMV-seropositive.

The chain links TRBV5-6 to TRBJ2-7; D may be TRBD1 (6 bases). V was pared by 4 bases and J by 10 bases, with 12 bases between. Germline V gives CDR1 SGHDT, CDR2 YYEEEE. The CDR3 contains 11 residues. The CDR3 protein is CASSLTGFQYF. The DNA of the CDR3 is TGTGCCAGCAGCCTGACAGGCTTCCAGTACTTC.

This chain uses TRBV19 with TRBJ1-4; D is ambiguous. The CDR3 loop spans 18 amino acids. Germline CDR1 reads LNHDA; CDR2 reads SQIVND (reference sequence). Trimming left V 3 bases short and J 2 bases short, with 19 bases between. Here the CDR3 reads CASSIGLVYATTNEKLFF. In DNA, the CDR3 is TGTGCCAGTAGTATTGGGCTTGTGTACGCAACGACTAATGAAAAACTGTTTTTT.